This T cell receptor (beta chain) was recorded in a study of brain T cells in children with intractable seizures. Time point defined: blood from clinic visit 5 months post-surgery; TSC patient then seizure free. Study-level findings and limits: Patients' HCMV serostatus was unknown; virus specificity rests on CDR3 similarity alone.

The protocol was immunoSEQ multiplex PCR, while the TCRdb copy is restricted to in-frame clones and leaves out a portion. Among approximately 330,000 clones, 85% to 95% were seen once, and the ten largest hold about 6%. Details on this clone: The antigen remains undetermined.

The CDR3 loop spans 16 amino acids. Losses at the gene ends were 1 base for V and 5 bases for J; bases not matched to a gene: 12. Germline V gene sequence: CDR1 SGHRS, CDR2 YFSETQ. Sequencing was performed on peripheral blood, taken roughly 5 months after surgery. The V and J genes are TRBV5-1 and TRBJ2-7, with 7 bases aligning to TRBD1. This TCR derives from a boy younger than two with tuberous sclerosis and intractable seizures. DNA of the CDR3: TGCGCCAGCAGCTTGCAAATCGGACAGGTTCCCCACGAGCAGTACTTC. This sequence encodes CASSLQIGQVPHEQYF.